The source of this T cell receptor beta chain is a study of T cells in Graves' hyperthyroidism and ophthalmopathy. TCR beta CDR3 regions were amplified from RNA transcripts. First-round RT-PCR targeting the TCR CDR3 was performed with the HTBI primer set. Via MiXCR, TCRdb re-called the multiplex PCR reads, giving one row per CDR3 protein. Of under 300,000 distinct CDR3 sequences listed, roughly 15% are singletons. Germline CDR1 is SNHLY and CDR2 is FYNNEI. Trimming cost V 8 bases and J 3 bases, with 12 bases left between them. This CDR3 spans 13 amino acids. At least ten counts were recorded for this clonotype. This may be a read error, as it is one base from a much larger clone.

Sequenced sample: blood. This receptor was identified in a woman aged 40-49 years with Graves' hyperthyroidism. J is TRBJ2-3 and V is TRBV2; D not resolved. The CDR3 nucleotides are TGTGCCAGCGGTCCCCCGTTTACAGATACGCAGTATTTT. Amino acid sequence: CASGPPFTDTQYF.